The next 10 T cell receptor beta chains were all read from a single sample in a study of cytomegalovirus exposure and HLA in healthy donors. This PCR relied on a set of 60 Vbeta primers and 13 Jbeta primers. Libraries were prepared by immunoSEQ multiplex PCR; TCRdb keeps only in-frame clonotypes and omits some of them. Among under 200,000 clones listed, approximately 84% were seen once. The sample comprised PBMCs. These receptors all stem from a male donor in good health and CMV-seropositive.

The J gene is TRBJ2-3, the V gene TRBV29-1; no clear D gene. Trimming left V 1 base short and J 3 bases short, with 11 bases between. The CDR3 is 14 amino acids. The germline V gene encodes CDR1 SQVTM and CDR2 ANQGSEA. The CDR3 coding sequence is TGCAGCGTTGAAGGGGTAGCCAGAACAGATACGCAGTATTTT. Protein product: CSVEGVARTDTQYF.

This clone was seen a single time. The chain combines TRBV5-1 with TRBJ2-7, with 13 bases matching TRBD2. Germline V gene lookup returns CDR1 SGHRS and CDR2 YFSETQ. The CDR3 sequence is 17 residues long. After removal of 0 bases from V and 6 bases from J, the junction contained 9 bases not matched to a gene. CDR3 DNA: TGCGCCAGCAGCTTGGAACTAGCGGGAGGGCCGGGAGGCGAGCAGTACTTC. Translated: CASSLELAGGPGGEQYF.

V is TRBV7-8 and J is TRBJ1-2; 10 bases match TRBD1. Germline V gives CDR1 SGHVS, CDR2 FQNEAQ. This CDR3 comprises 15 residues. Trimming removed 1 base from V and 1 base from J; junction bases left unmatched: 0. DNA for the CDR3: TGTGCCAGCAGCTTAGGGACAGGGGGTAACTATGGCTACACCTTC. Translation: CASSLGTGGNYGYTF.

The genes are TRBV5-1 and TRBJ1-1; maybe TRBD1 (5 bases). Germline V gene lookup returns CDR1 SGHRS and CDR2 YFSETQ. The CDR3 runs to 14 residues. V lost 6 bases and J 5 bases, leaving 17 bases between the germline ends. CDR3 in amino acids: CASTPGQGGTEAFF. CDR3 nucleotides: TGCGCCAGCACCCCCGGGCAGGGAGGTACTGAAGCTTTCTTT. The full variable domain, completed using reference TRBV5-1 and TRBJ1-1, is KAGVTQTPRYLIKTRGQQVTLSCSPISGHRSVSWYQQTPGQGLQFLFEYFSETQRNKGNFPGRFSGRQFSNSRSEMNVSTLELGDSALYLCASTPGQGGTEAFFGQGTRLTVV.

The chain uses TRBV6-6 and TRBJ1-2, with 9 bases matching TRBD1. The V gene's germline CDR1 is MNHNY and CDR2 SVGAGI (reference sequence). The CDR3 contains 14 residues. V dropped 2 bases and J dropped 8; count of bases not matched to a gene: 6. CDR3 sequence: CASSYVYRGPGYTF. CDR3 in DNA: TGTGCCAGCAGTTACGTTTACAGGGGGCCGGGCTACACCTTC.

This clone was recorded only once. The chain recombines TRBV18 with TRBJ2-5; the D is unclear. CDR3 length: 14 amino acids. V was shortened by 4 bases and J by 4 bases, with 13 bases between the two germline ends. Germline V gene data show CDR1 as KGHSH and CDR2 as LQKENI. CDR3 protein: CASSLSPGGETQYF. For the CDR3, the DNA is TGTGCCAGCTCACTAAGTCCGGGTGGAGAGACCCAGTACTTC. The whole variable domain, remainder taken from reference TRBV18 and TRBJ2-5, is NAGVMQNPRHLVRRRGQEARLRCSPMKGHSHVYWYRQLPEEGLKFMVYLQKENIIDESGMPKERFSAEFPKEGPSILRIQQVVRGDSAAYFCASSLSPGGETQYFGPGTRLLVL.

This clone showed up just once. Here the CDR3 DNA reads TGTGCCAGCAGCGGTCGGTCCTACGAGCAGTACTTC. Translated: CASSGRSYEQYF. The J gene is TRBJ2-7, the V gene TRBV7-9; D unresolved. Deletions cut 5 bases from V and 1 base from J, with 6 bases between. Germline values: CDR1 SEHNR, CDR2 FQNEAQ (reference sequence). The CDR3 has 12 amino acids.

This chain uses TRBV27 with TRBJ2-7; D possibly corresponds to TRBD2 (6 bases). The V end was cut by 2 bases, the J end by 0 bases, with 20 bases between. The CDR3 consists of 18 residues. The germline gives CDR1 MNHEY, CDR2 SMNVEV (reference sequence). CDR3 loop: CASSLRISGFSSSYEQYF. The DNA for the CDR3 is TGTGCCAGCAGTTTAAGGATTAGCGGCTTCTCGAGCTCCTACGAGCAGTACTTC.

V is TRBV7-9 and J is TRBJ2-1; the match to TRBD1 covers 7 bases. Germline loops: CDR1 SEHNR, CDR2 FQNEAQ (reference sequence). The V gene end was trimmed by 8 bases and the J gene end by 7 bases; junction bases not matched to a gene: 5. The CDR3 spans 12 residues. The CDR3 region is CASGPDRNEQFF. For the CDR3, the DNA is TGTGCCAGCGGCCCGGACAGGAATGAGCAGTTCTTC.

This chain links TRBV2 with TRBJ2-2; maybe TRBD2 (5 bases). The germline CDR1 and CDR2 sequences are SNHLY and FYNNEI. The CDR3 spans 12 residues. With 4 bases removed from V and 7 bases from J, the gap between germline ends came to 7 bases. The CDR3 reads CASSARVGELFF. DNA of the CDR3: TGTGCCAGCAGTGCGCGGGTCGGGGAGCTGTTTTTT.